Presented here are 14 T cell receptor beta chains from one specimen sequenced in a study of T cell repertoires in cytomegalovirus infection. TCRdb independently ran MiXCR on the reads; one entry per CDR3 protein. The sample has 100,000 to 150,000 distinct CDR3 sequences, almost 9% seen once. The sequenced material came from PBMCs. The receptors shown here come from a human donor in good health (CMV status not recorded). Some clones in this sample may be carry-over from other donors' samples.

A few counts support this clonotype. This sequence joins TRBV9 and TRBJ2-5; 13 bases are shared with TRBD2. The CDR3 is made up of 17 amino acids. CDR1 SGDLS and CDR2 YYNGEE come from the germline V gene. The junction had 9 bases not matched to a gene; V was cut back by 3 bases and J by 4 bases. The CDR3 loop is CASSARWTSGGRETQYF. In nucleotides, the CDR3 is TGTGCCAGCAGCGCGAGATGGACTAGCGGGGGACGAGAGACCCAGTACTTC.

On this clonotype itself: This may come from a read error, since a much larger clone is one base off. The rearrangement uses TRBV19 and TRBJ2-1, with 9 bases matching TRBD1. This CDR3 spans 15 amino acids. Germline V gives CDR1 LNHDA, CDR2 SQIVND (reference sequence). In nucleotides, the CDR3 is TGTGCCAGTAGTTCCCGGGACAGGGTTTTCAATGCGCAGTTCTTC. It translates to CASSSRDRVFNAQFF.

This clonotype was seen at least ten times. The chain carries TRBV28 and TRBJ1-4; D not resolved. Trimming took 6 bases from V and 8 from J, leaving 19 bases between them. The germline V gene has CDR1 MDHEN and CDR2 SYDVKM. CDR3 length: 15 residues. CDR3 sequence (DNA): TGTGCCAGCAGACCACCGGGAAACATGATGGAAAAACTGTTTTTT. It encodes CASRPPGNMMEKLFF. Supplemented by reference TRBV28 and TRBJ1-4, the full variable domain reads DVKVTQSSRYLVKRTGEKVFLECVQDMDHENMFWYRQDPGLGLRLIYFSYDVKMKEKGDIPEGYSVSREKKERFSLILESASTNQTSMYLCASRPPGNMMEKLFFGSGTQLSVL.

The rearrangement joins TRBV7-9 to TRBJ2-4; D is possibly TRBD1 (5 bases). Germline V CDR1 and CDR2: SEHNR, FQNEAQ (reference sequence). This CDR3 comprises 15 residues. V was shortened by 5 bases and J by 3 bases, with 14 bases between the two germline ends. This chain's CDR3 is CASSAQGSGKNIQYF. Written as DNA, the CDR3 is TGTGCCAGCAGCGCCCAGGGAAGTGGCAAAAACATTCAGTACTTC.

This clonotype was seen at least ten times. This chain connects TRBV6-2 or TRBV6-3 to TRBJ2-1; 10 bases match TRBD2. From germline, CDR1 is MNHEY and CDR2 SVGEGT. The CDR3 covers 15 residues. V dropped 3 bases and J dropped 8; count of bases not matched to a gene: 7. CDR3 nucleotide sequence: TGTGCCAGCAGTTATTGGACTAGCGGAATCGATGAGCAGTTCTTC. It yields the protein CASSYWTSGIDEQFF.

This clonotype has at least ten counts. The rearrangement links TRBV2 to TRBJ1-1; TRBD1 is a possible D gene (5 bases). The CDR3 has 15 amino acids. The germline V gene has CDR1 SNHLY and CDR2 FYNNEI. V lost 6 bases and J 3 bases, leaving 17 bases between the germline ends. The CDR3 region has the DNA TGTGCCAGCAGCCTCCTGGGGGTGTGGGACACTGAAGCTTTCTTT. This translates into CASSLLGVWDTEAFF.

This clonotype appeared many times. The chain combines TRBV29-1 with TRBJ1-1; the D gene is possibly TRBD1 (5 bases). This CDR3 is 12 amino acids long. Germline CDR1 reads SQVTM; CDR2 reads ANQGSEA. V was trimmed by 8 bases and J by 0 bases, leaving 10 bases between them. In DNA, the CDR3 is TGCAGCTTCAGGGCCATGAACACTGAAGCTTTCTTT. Amino acid sequence: CSFRAMNTEAFF.

This clonotype was detected only a few times. This chain joins TRBV3-1 and TRBJ1-1; D gene ambiguous. Trimming took off 5 bases at V and 3 bases at J, with 13 bases between the two ends. This CDR3 has 14 residues. The germline gives CDR1 LGHDT, CDR2 YNNKEL (reference sequence). This CDR3 reads CASSKREVDTEAFF. The CDR3 DNA reads TGTGCCAGCAGCAAAAGAGAAGTAGACACTGAAGCTTTCTTT.

This clonotype was seen at least ten times. The V call is TRBV12-3 or TRBV12-4, the J call TRBJ2-2; 10 bases agree with TRBD1. The V and J ends lost 5 bases and 6 bases, in that order; junction bases with no gene match: 3. The CDR3 has 14 amino acids. The CDR3 DNA follows: TGTGCCAGCAGTCTCGGGACAGGGGCCGGGGAGCTGTTTTTT. Residues: CASSLGTGAGELFF.

This clonotype was counted at least ten times. The CDR3 DNA reads as TGTGCCAGTAGTATGGACAGGGGGCGTAATCAGCCCCAGCATTTT. The encoded protein is CASSMDRGRNQPQHF. The J gene is TRBJ1-5, the V gene TRBV19; 11 nucleotides align to TRBD1. In germline, CDR1 is LNHDA, CDR2 SQIVND (reference sequence). The junction had 2 bases not matched to a gene; V was cut back by 3 bases and J by 4 bases. There are 15 residues in the CDR3.

Of note for this clonotype: This sequence may be a read error, since a much larger clone differs from it by one base. The chain combines TRBV14 with TRBJ1-1, with D hard to call. Between the trimmed V and J ends, which lost 0 bases and 3 bases, there was a span of 20 bases. The CDR3 is 18 residues long. The germline CDR1 and CDR2 sequences are SGHDN and FVKESK. The CDR3 protein is CASSQEPGELYFDTEAFF. The CDR3, as DNA: TGTGCCAGCAGCCAAGAACCCGGGGAACTCTACTTTGACACTGAAGCTTTCTTT.

The chain has TRBV20-1 and TRBJ1-2; 8 bases are shared with TRBD1. CDR1 DFQATT and CDR2 SNEGSKA come from the germline V gene (reference sequence). The CDR3 sequence is 13 residues long. The junction had 4 bases not matched to a gene; V was cut back by 5 bases and J by 2 bases. The CDR3: CSAAGQANYGYTF. In DNA form, the CDR3 reads TGCAGTGCTGCGGGACAGGCAAACTATGGCTACACCTTC.

This clonotype has more than one count but fewer than ten. The chain combines TRBV7-9 with TRBJ1-1; D is unresolved. V lost 3 bases, J lost 6 bases, and 8 bases lay in between. This CDR3 comprises 12 residues. Germline loops: CDR1 SEHNR, CDR2 FQNEAQ (reference sequence). The CDR3 DNA sequence: TGTGCCAGCAGCTTTTCTGGACCTGAAGCTTTCTTT. Its protein product is CASSFSGPEAFF.

Only a few counts were recorded for this clonotype. This sequence joins TRBV5-1 and TRBJ1-2; the D is unclear. The germline gives CDR1 SGHRS, CDR2 YFSETQ. The CDR3 runs to 13 residues. Trimming removed 0 bases from V and 6 bases from J, with 9 bases in between. This CDR3 reads CASSLGMADGYTF. CDR3 coding DNA: TGCGCCAGCAGCTTGGGGATGGCGGATGGCTACACCTTC.